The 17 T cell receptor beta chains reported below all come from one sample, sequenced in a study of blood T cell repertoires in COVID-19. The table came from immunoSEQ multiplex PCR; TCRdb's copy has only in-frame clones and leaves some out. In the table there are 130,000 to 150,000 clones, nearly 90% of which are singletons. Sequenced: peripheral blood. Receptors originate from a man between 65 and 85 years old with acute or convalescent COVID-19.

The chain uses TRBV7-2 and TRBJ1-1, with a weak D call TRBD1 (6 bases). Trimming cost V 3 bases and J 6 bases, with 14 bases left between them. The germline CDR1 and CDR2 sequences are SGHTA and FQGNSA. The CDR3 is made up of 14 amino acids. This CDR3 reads CASSLGGRASEAFF. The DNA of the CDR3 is TGTGCCAGCAGCTTGGGGGGGCGGGCCTCTGAAGCTTTCTTT.

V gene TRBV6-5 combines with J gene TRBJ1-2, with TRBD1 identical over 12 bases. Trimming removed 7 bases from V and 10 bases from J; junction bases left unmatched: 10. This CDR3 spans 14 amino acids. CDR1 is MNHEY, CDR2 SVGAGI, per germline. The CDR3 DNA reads TGTGCCAGCAATACGGGACAGGGGGCGAAGGTCTACACCTTC. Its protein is CASNTGQGAKVYTF.

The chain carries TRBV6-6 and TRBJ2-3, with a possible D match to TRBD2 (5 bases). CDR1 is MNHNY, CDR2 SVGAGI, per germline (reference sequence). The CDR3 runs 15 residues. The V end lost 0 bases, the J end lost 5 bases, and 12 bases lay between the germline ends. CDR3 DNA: TGTGCCAGCAGTTACTCGTTGGCGGCGGGAGATACGCAGTATTTT. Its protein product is CASSYSLAAGDTQYF.

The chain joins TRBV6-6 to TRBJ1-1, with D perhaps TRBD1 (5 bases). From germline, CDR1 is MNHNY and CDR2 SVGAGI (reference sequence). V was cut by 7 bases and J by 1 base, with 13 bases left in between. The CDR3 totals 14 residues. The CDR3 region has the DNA TGTGCCAGCACCCCTCCCGACAGGAACACTGAAGCTTTCTTT. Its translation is CASTPPDRNTEAFF.

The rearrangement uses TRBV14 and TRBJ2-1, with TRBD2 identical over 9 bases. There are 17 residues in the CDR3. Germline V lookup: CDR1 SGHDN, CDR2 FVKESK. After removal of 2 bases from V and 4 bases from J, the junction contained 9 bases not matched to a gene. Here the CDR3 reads CASSQWMASGAYNEQFF. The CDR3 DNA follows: TGTGCCAGCAGCCAATGGATGGCTAGCGGGGCATACAATGAGCAGTTCTTC.

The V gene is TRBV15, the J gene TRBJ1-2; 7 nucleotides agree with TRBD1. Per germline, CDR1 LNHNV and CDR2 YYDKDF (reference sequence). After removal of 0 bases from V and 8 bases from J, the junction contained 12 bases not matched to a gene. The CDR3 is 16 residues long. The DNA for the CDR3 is TGTGCCACCAGCAGAGAGTTGGCAGGGGGAGCAGGCGGCTACACCTTC. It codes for CATSRELAGGAGGYTF.

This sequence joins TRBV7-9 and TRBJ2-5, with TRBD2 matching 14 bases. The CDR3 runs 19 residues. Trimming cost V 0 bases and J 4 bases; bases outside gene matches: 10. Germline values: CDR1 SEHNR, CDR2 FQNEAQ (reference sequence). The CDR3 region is CASSLAVVTSGRAGETQYF. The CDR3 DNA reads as TGTGCCAGCAGCTTAGCAGTGGTGACTAGCGGGAGGGCCGGAGAGACCCAGTACTTC.

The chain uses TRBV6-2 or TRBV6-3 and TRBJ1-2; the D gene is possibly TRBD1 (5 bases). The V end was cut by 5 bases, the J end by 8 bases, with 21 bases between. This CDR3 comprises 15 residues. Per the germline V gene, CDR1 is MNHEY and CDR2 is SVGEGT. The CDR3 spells CASSQPGQLPLGYTF. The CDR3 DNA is TGTGCCAGCAGTCAGCCAGGGCAACTTCCGCTGGGCTACACCTTC.

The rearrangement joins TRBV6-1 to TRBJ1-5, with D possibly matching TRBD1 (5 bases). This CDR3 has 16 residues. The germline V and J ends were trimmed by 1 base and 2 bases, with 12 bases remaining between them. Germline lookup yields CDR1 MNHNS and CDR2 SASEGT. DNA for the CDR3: TGTGCCAGCAGTGAAGGGTGGTTAGGGGGCAATCAGCCCCAGCATTTT. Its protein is CASSEGWLGGNQPQHF.

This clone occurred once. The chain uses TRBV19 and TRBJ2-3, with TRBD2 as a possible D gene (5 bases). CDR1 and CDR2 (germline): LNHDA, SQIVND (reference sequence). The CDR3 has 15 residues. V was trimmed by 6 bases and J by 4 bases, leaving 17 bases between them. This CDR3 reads CASSPPRGIADTQYF. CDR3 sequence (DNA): TGTGCCAGTAGCCCTCCGAGAGGGATCGCAGATACGCAGTATTTT.

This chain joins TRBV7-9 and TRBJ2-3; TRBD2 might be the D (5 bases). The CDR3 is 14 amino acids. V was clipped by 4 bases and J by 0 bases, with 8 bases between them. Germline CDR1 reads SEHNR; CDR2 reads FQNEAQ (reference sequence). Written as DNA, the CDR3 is TGTGCCAGCAGCTGGACTTCTAGCACAGATACGCAGTATTTT. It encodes CASSWTSSTDTQYF.

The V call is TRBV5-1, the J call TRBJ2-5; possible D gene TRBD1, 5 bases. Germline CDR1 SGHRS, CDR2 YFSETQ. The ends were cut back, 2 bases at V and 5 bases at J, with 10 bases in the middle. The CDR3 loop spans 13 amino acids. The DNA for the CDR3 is TGCGCCAGCAGCTTCGCAAGGGGTGAGACCCAGTACTTC. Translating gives CASSFARGETQYF.

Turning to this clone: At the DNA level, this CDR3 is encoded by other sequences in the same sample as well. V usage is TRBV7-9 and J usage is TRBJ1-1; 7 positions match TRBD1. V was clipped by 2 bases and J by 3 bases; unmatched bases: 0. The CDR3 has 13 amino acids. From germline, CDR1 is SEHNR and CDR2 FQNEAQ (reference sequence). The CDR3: CASSLTGDTEAFF. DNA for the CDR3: TGTGCCAGCAGCTTAACAGGGGACACTGAAGCTTTCTTT.

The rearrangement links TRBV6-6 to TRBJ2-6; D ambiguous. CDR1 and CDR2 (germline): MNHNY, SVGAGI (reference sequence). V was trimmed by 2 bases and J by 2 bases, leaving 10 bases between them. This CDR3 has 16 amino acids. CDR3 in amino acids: CASSYVAAPGANVLTF. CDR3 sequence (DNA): TGTGCCAGCAGTTACGTGGCCGCTCCTGGGGCCAACGTCCTGACTTTC.

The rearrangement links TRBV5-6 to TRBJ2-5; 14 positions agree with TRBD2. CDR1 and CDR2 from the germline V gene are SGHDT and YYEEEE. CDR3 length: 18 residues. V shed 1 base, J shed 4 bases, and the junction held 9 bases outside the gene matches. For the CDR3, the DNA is TGTGCCAGCAGCTTGTATGGGACTAGCGGGAGAGGTAGAGAGACCCAGTACTTC. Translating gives CASSLYGTSGRGRETQYF.

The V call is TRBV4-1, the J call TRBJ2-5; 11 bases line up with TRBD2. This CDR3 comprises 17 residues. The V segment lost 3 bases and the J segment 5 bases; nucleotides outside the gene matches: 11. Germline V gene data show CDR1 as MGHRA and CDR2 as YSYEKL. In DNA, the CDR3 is TGCGCCAGCAGCCACCCTTCTAGCGGGGGGCTCGGGGAGACCCAGTACTTC. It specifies CASSHPSSGGLGETQYF.

The CDR3: CAINPGTGRGDGYTF. The DNA of the CDR3 is TGTGCCATCAACCCTGGGACAGGGAGAGGCGATGGCTACACCTTC. The chain is built from TRBV10-3 and TRBJ1-2; 9 bases align to TRBD1. CDR3 size: 15 residues. V lost 7 bases to trimming and J lost 6 bases; unmatched junction nucleotides: 12. Germline CDR1 and CDR2: ENHRY and SYGVKD.